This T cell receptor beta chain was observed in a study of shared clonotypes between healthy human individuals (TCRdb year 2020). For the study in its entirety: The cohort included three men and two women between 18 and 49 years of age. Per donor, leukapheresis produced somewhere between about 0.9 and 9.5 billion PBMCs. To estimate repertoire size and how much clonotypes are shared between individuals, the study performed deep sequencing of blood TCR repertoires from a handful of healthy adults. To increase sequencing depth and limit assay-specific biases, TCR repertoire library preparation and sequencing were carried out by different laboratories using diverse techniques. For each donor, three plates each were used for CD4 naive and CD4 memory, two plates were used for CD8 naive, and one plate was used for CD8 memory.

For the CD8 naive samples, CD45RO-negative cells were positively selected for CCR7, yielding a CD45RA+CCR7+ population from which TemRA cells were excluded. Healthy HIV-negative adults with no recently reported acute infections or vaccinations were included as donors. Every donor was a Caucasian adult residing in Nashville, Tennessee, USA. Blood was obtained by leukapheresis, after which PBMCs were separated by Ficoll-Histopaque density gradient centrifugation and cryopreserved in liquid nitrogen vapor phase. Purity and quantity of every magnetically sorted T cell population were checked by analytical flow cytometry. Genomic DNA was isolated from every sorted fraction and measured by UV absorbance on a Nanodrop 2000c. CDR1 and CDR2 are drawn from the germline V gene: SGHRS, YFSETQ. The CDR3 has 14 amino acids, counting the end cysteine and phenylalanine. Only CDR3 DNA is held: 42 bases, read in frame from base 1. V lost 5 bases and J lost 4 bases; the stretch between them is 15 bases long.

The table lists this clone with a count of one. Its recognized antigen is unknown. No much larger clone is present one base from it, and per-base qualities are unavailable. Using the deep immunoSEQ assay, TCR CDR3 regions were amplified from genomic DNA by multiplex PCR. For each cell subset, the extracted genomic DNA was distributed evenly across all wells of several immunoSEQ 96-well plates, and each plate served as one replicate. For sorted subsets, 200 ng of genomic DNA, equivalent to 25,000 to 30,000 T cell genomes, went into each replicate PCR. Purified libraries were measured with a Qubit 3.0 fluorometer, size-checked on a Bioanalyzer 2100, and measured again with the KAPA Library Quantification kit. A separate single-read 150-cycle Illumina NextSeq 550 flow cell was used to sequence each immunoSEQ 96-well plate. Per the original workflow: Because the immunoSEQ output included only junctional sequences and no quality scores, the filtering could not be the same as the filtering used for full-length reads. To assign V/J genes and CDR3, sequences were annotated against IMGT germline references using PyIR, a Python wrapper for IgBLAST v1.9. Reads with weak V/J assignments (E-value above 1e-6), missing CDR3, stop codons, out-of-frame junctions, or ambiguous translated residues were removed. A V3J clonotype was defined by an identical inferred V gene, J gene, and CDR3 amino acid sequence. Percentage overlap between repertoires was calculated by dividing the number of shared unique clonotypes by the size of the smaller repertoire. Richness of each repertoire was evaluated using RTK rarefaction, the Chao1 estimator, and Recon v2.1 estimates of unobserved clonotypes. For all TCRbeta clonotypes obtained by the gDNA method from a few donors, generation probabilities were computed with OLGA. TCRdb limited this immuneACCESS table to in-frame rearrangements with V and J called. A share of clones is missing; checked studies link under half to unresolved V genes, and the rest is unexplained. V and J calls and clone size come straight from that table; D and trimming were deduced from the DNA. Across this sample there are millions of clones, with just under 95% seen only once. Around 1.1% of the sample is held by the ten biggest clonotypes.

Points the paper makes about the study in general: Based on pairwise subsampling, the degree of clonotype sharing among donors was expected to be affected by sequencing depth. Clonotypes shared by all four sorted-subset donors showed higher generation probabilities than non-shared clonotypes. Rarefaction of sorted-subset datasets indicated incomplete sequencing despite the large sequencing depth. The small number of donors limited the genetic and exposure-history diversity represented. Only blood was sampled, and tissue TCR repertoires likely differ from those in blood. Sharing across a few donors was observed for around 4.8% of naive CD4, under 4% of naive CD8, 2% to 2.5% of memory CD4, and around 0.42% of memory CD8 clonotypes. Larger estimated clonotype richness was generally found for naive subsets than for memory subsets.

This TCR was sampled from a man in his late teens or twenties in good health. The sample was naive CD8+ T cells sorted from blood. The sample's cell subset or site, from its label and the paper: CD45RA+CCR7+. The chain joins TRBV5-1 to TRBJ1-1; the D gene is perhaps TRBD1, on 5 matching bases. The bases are TGCGCCAGCAGAAGAGGGGCGGGGGTCACTGAAGCTTTCTTT. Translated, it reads CASRRGAGVTEAFF.